This T cell receptor beta chain was captured in a study of blood T cell repertoires in COVID-19. About the research overall: The study drew acute and convalescent COVID-19 samples from the United States, Italy and Spain. In each case, the material was cDNA or gDNA derived from T cells, B-cell-depleted T cells, or PBMCs.

Germline loops: CDR1 SNHLY, CDR2 FYNNEI. The CDR3 spans 15 residues. The J segment lost 10 bases and the V segment lost 7 bases, leaving 15 bases of the junction unmatched. Original methodology: Counts of nucleated cells, estimated from reference gene primer amplification, were obtained. Data came from immunoSEQ multiplex PCR; TCRdb stores just in-frame clones and leaves some out. V and J calls and clone size follow that table, whereas D and trimming were derived from the DNA. The data hold over 85,000 clones, with approximately 91% observed a single time. The sample comprised peripheral blood. This TCR came from a man aged 18 to 29 with acute or convalescent COVID-19. The gene calls are TRBV2 and TRBJ1-4; 7 positions match TRBD1. DNA for the CDR3: TGTGCCAGCAATACAATACAGGGGCTGGGGGGAAAACTGTTTTTT. Encoded protein: CASNTIQGLGGKLFF.